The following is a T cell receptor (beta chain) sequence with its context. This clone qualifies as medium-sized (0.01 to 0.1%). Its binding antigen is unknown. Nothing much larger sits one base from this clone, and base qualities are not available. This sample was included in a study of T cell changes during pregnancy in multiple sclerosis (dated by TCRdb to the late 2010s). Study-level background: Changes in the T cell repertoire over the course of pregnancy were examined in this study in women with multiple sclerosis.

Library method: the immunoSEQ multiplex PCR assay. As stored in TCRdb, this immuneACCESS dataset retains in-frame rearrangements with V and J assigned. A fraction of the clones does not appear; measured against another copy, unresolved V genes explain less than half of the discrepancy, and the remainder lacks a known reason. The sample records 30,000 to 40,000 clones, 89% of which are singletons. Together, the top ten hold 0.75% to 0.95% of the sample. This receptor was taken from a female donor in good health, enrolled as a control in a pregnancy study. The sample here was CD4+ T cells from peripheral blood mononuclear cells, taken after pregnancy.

The CDR3 is CASQAFVGDTEAFF. At the DNA level, the sequence is TGCGCCAGCCAAGCCTTTGTGGGAGACACTGAAGCTTTCTTT. The V and J genes are TRBV4-3 and TRBJ1-1; no D gene can be assigned with confidence. Inclusive of the bounding cysteine and phenylalanine, the CDR3 is 14 residues long. The CDR3 DNA has 42 bases and is translated from base 1. Based on the germline V gene, the CDR1 and CDR2 sequences are LGHNA and YSLEER. Trimming costs V 8 bases and J 3 bases, and their ends lie 16 bases apart.